This T cell receptor beta chain comes out of a study of CD8 T cells in ankylosing spondylitis. Study-wide points: Researchers report that disease-linked clones proved CD8+ and relatively rare in peripheral blood. Ankylosing spondylitis blood appeared to be characterized by a TCR beta motif of fewer than ten highly homologous variants.

This clonotype was picked up many times. Its target is not known. Libraries for TCR beta were made by quantitative 5'-RACE with molecular barcodes. TCRdb itself ran the 5' RACE reads through MiXCR, one entry per CDR3 protein. The sample includes about 130,000 distinct CDR3 sequences, 9.3% of them seen just once. This receptor was taken from a male donor with ankylosing spondylitis or in good health (not recorded which). Sample: blood, either unsorted or a sorted T cell fraction (not recorded which).

The CDR3 DNA follows: TGTGCCAGCAGTTCAGACAGTAGCGGGGGGACCTACGAGCAGTACTTC. Amino acid sequence: CASSSDSSGGTYEQYF. The chain employs TRBV12-3 or TRBV12-4 and TRBJ2-7, with TRBD2 matching 10 bases. Trimming took 4 bases from V and 2 from J; bases not matched to a gene: 8. This CDR3 region has 16 residues.